The 24 T cell receptor beta chains given below trace back to one sample, sequenced in a study of blood T cell repertoires in COVID-19. Sequencing used immunoSEQ multiplex PCR; TCRdb keeps in-frame clones, though not all of them. This sample yields tens of thousands of clones, of which roughly 90% are seen a single time; around 15% belongs to the top ten. The sample comprised peripheral blood. Source of these receptors: a human donor with active COVID-19. The donor label of this sample is uncertain.

The V gene is TRBV10-3, the J gene TRBJ2-5, with TRBD2 matching over 8 bases. The CDR3 spans 17 residues. V lost 0 bases and J lost 2; bases outside the gene matches: 8. Looked up from germline, CDR1 is ENHRY and CDR2 is SYGVKD. CDR3 coding DNA: TGTGCCATCAGTGAGTCCCAGCGGGGGCACCGGCAAGAGACCCAGTACTTC. Translation: CAISESQRGHRQETQYF.

The chain couples TRBV27 to TRBJ2-7, with 8 bases aligning to TRBD1. The CDR3 consists of 16 residues. The germline CDR1 and CDR2 sequences are MNHEY and SMNVEV (reference sequence). Trimming at V came to 6 bases and at J to 6 bases, leaving 16 bases not matched to a gene. The CDR3 reads CASRVLTGVTWGEQYF. The DNA of the CDR3 is TGTGCCAGCAGAGTCCTGACAGGGGTAACGTGGGGCGAGCAGTACTTC.

The chain couples TRBV11-3 to TRBJ2-1; D gene unclear. This CDR3 contains 13 residues. Germline CDR1 reads SGHNT; CDR2 reads YENEEA. Trimming removed 3 bases at V and 5 bases at J, with 8 bases between. The CDR3 nucleotides read TGTGCCAGCAGCTTTTCTGAGAACAATGAGCAGTTCTTC. Its translation is CASSFSENNEQFF.

The chain has TRBV7-9 and TRBJ2-3, with 7 bases fitting TRBD2. Germline V gene data show CDR1 as SEHNR and CDR2 as FQNEAQ (reference sequence). The CDR3 extends over 12 amino acids. The CDR3 spells CVGEGGADTQYF. CDR3 DNA: TGTGTCGGGGAGGGAGGTGCAGATACGCAGTATTTT.

J is TRBJ1-2 and V is TRBV7-2, with D maybe TRBD1 (6 bases). The V end was cut by 5 bases, the J end by 7 bases, with 17 bases between. The CDR3 contains 14 residues. CDR1 and CDR2 (germline): SGHTA, FQGNSA. For the CDR3, the DNA is TGTGCCAGCAGCACAACCTTCACAGGGTTTGGCTACACCTTC. Residues: CASSTTFTGFGYTF. The full variable domain, rest sourced from reference TRBV7-2 and TRBJ1-2, is GAGVSQSPSNKVTEKGKDVELRCDPISGHTALYWYRQSLGQGLEFLIYFQGNSAPDKSGLPSDRFSAERTGGSVSTLTIQRTQQEDSAVYLCASSTTFTGFGYTFGSGTRLTVV.

The rearrangement joins TRBV5-1 to TRBJ2-3, with D possibly being TRBD2 (6 bases). The CDR3 sequence is 14 residues long. Trimming removed 4 bases at V and 6 bases at J, with 15 bases between. The germline CDR1 and CDR2 sequences are SGHRS and YFSETQ. The chain's CDR3 is CASSDGRVSDTQYF. DNA for the CDR3: TGCGCCAGCAGCGACGGGAGAGTTAGCGATACGCAGTATTTT.

The J gene is TRBJ1-2, the V gene TRBV4-3; 8 bases map to TRBD1. Per germline, CDR1 LGHNA and CDR2 YSLEER. The ends lost 2 bases at V and 7 bases at J; junction bases unmatched: 15. The CDR3 consists of 17 residues. CDR3 protein: CASSQFQTGEMVGGYTF. CDR3 nucleotide sequence: TGCGCCAGCAGCCAATTCCAGACAGGGGAGATGGTTGGTGGCTACACCTTC.

The genes are TRBV4-1 and TRBJ2-1; TRBD2 might be the D (6 bases). CDR3 length equals 16 residues. The ends were cut back, 4 bases at V and 0 bases at J, with 13 bases in the middle. Germline V lookup: CDR1 MGHRA, CDR2 YSYEKL. The CDR3 loop is CASSPGEAVSYNEQFF. CDR3 bases: TGCGCCAGCAGCCCGGGGGAGGCGGTCTCCTACAATGAGCAGTTCTTC.

The J gene is TRBJ1-2, the V gene TRBV5-1; D might be TRBD1 (6 bases). Trimming took off 5 bases at V and 4 bases at J, with 9 bases between the two ends. Germline CDR1 and CDR2: SGHRS and YFSETQ. CDR3 length: 12 residues. CDR3 loop: CASRAGVYGYTF. The DNA for the CDR3 is TGCGCCAGCAGAGCAGGGGTCTATGGCTACACCTTC.

The chain joins TRBV5-4 to TRBJ2-3; D is possibly TRBD1 (6 bases). Per the germline V gene, CDR1 is SGHNT and CDR2 is YYREEE (reference sequence). CDR3 length: 13 amino acids. Here the CDR3 reads CAGAVGDLDTQYF. The CDR3 DNA sequence: TGTGCGGGGGCTGTTGGGGATTTGGATACGCAGTATTTT. Complete variable domain (other parts from reference TRBV5-4 and TRBJ2-3): ETGVTQSPTHLIKTRGQQVTLRCSSQSGHNTVSWYQQALGQGPQFIFQYYREEENGRGNFPPRFSGLQFPNYSSELNVNALELDDSALYLCAGAVGDLDTQYFGPGTRLTVL.

A note on this clone: Relative to the germline gene, one junction end is altered; a read error may explain this. The chain uses TRBV5-1 and TRBJ2-5, with TRBD2 identical over 11 bases. CDR3 length: 18 residues. The V gene's germline CDR1 is SGHRS and CDR2 YFSETQ. The CDR3 spells CASSLATSGGSSREAQYF. CDR3 DNA: TGCGCCAGCAGCTTGGCCACTAGCGGGGGCTCCTCACGAGAGGCCCAGTACTTC. Complete variable domain (other parts from reference TRBV5-1 and TRBJ2-5): KAGVTQTPRYLIKTRGQQVTLSCSPISGHRSVSWYQQTPGQGLQFLFEYFSETQRNKGNFPGRFSGRQFSNSRSEMNVSTLELGDSALYLCASSLATSGGSSREAQYFGPGTRLLVL.

DNA for the CDR3: TGCAGCGTAAATAGCGGAATTGAAGAGACCCAGTACTTC. It yields the protein CSVNSGIEETQYF. The chain uses TRBV29-1 and TRBJ2-5, with D possibly being TRBD2 (6 bases). The CDR3 runs to 13 residues. Germline V gene sequence: CDR1 SQVTM, CDR2 ANQGSEA. V was pared by 6 bases and J by 3 bases, with 14 bases between.

J is TRBJ2-5 and V is TRBV10-3; 9 nucleotides align to TRBD2. J lost 4 bases, V lost 6 bases, and 3 bases had no gene match. The CDR3 has 13 residues. From germline, CDR1 is ENHRY and CDR2 SYGVKD. CDR3 in amino acids: CAIRAGGPETQYF. The CDR3 nucleotides read TGTGCCATCAGGGCGGGGGGGCCAGAGACCCAGTACTTC.

The chain has TRBV9 and TRBJ1-2; 10 bases are a match to TRBD1. This CDR3 comprises 17 residues. The V segment lost 6 bases and the J segment 0 bases; nucleotides outside the gene matches: 11. The V gene's germline CDR1 is SGDLS and CDR2 YYNGEE. CDR3 sequence (DNA): TGTGCCAGCACGACAGGGGGCCGCCCGAGTTCTAACTATGGCTACACCTTC. This translates into CASTTGGRPSSNYGYTF. The complete variable domain, with remaining parts taken from reference TRBV9 and TRBJ1-2, reads DSGVTQTPKHLITATGQRVTLRCSPRSGDLSVYWYQQSLDQGLQFLIQYYNGEERAKGNILERFSAQQFPDLHSELNLSSLELGDSALYFCASTTGGRPSSNYGYTFGSGTRLTVV.

The chain carries TRBV4-1 and TRBJ1-1; a possible D gene is TRBD1 (5 bases). Germline assignment: CDR1 MGHRA and CDR2 YSYEKL. The V gene lost 0 bases and the J gene lost 3 bases, with 11 bases spanning the gap. The length of the CDR3 is 15 residues. In DNA, the CDR3 is TGCGCCAGCAGCCAAGAAGGTACGGGGGACACTGAAGCTTTCTTT. Translated, it gives CASSQEGTGDTEAFF.

This rearrangement joins TRBV13 to TRBJ2-2; no clear D. The CDR3 runs 13 residues. CDR1 and CDR2 from the germline V gene are PRHDT and FYEKMQ (reference sequence). The V gene lost 4 bases and the J gene lost 7 bases, with 10 bases spanning the gap. Written as DNA, the CDR3 is TGTGCCAGCAGCTCTTATAGCATCGGGGAGCTGTTTTTT. It is translated as CASSSYSIGELFF.

This clone is a singleton in its sample. The genes are TRBV6-5 and TRBJ1-1; perhaps TRBD1 as D (5 bases). In germline, CDR1 is MNHEY, CDR2 SVGAGI. Trimming removed 4 bases from V and 2 bases from J, with 11 bases in between. This CDR3 is built from 14 residues. The CDR3 loop reads CASSFPGGNTEAFF. CDR3 nucleotides: TGTGCCAGCAGTTTCCCGGGGGGTAACACTGAAGCTTTCTTT.

V gene TRBV4-1 combines with J gene TRBJ2-2; no clear D. The CDR3 contains 16 residues. V was pared by 4 bases and J by 1 base, with 13 bases between. CDR1 is MGHRA and CDR2 is YSYEKL in the germline V gene. The CDR3 nucleotides read TGCGCCAGCAGCCCCTTTAGAGAACGGAACACCGGGGAGCTGTTTTTT. This codes for CASSPFRERNTGELFF.

The rearrangement uses TRBV5-6 and TRBJ2-7; 9 bases are a match to TRBD1. The CDR3 loop spans 14 amino acids. Trimming removed 4 bases from V and 1 base from J; junction bases left unmatched: 3. Germline V gene data show CDR1 as SGHDT and CDR2 as YYEEEE. The DNA for the CDR3 is TGTGCCAGCAGCATGGGGACAGGGTCCTACGAGCAGTACGTC. This sequence encodes CASSMGTGSYEQYV.

The rearrangement links TRBV11-2 to TRBJ2-1, with 12 bases matching TRBD2. The germline V gene encodes CDR1 SGHAT and CDR2 FQNNGV. The CDR3 runs to 18 residues. After removal of 5 bases from V and 7 bases from J, the junction contained 15 bases not matched to a gene. The CDR3 DNA reads as TGTGCCAGCAGCCCCACCGGGCTAGCGGGAGGGCCGAGGAATGAGCAGTTCTTC. This codes for CASSPTGLAGGPRNEQFF.

This clone was picked up one time. The chain couples TRBV19 to TRBJ2-1; D perhaps matches TRBD2 (5 bases). There are 13 residues in the CDR3. Germline V lookup: CDR1 LNHDA, CDR2 SQIVND (reference sequence). V was clipped by 4 bases and J by 7 bases, with 11 bases between them. The DNA for the CDR3 is TGTGCCAGTAGTAAGGTTCGGGGAAATGAGCAGTTCTTC. It is translated as CASSKVRGNEQFF.

This chain joins TRBV19 and TRBJ1-4, with a tentative D call TRBD1 (5 bases). Germline CDR1 and CDR2: LNHDA and SQIVND (reference sequence). The CDR3 sequence is 15 residues long. Trimming removed 7 bases from V and 5 bases from J, with 17 bases in between. In DNA, the CDR3 is TGTGCCAGTAATATTAGGGCAGGGCGGAATGAAAAACTGTTTTTT. It translates to CASNIRAGRNEKLFF.

The chain links TRBV5-4 to TRBJ2-3; 11 bases map to TRBD1. Trimming at V came to 4 bases and at J to 6 bases, leaving 4 bases not matched to a gene. Germline values: CDR1 SGHNT, CDR2 YYREEE (reference sequence). The CDR3 totals 14 residues. The CDR3 DNA reads as TGTGCCAGCAGCCCCGGGACAGGGGGGGATACGCAGTATTTT. The encoded protein is CASSPGTGGDTQYF.

The chain carries TRBV6-4 and TRBJ2-6, with D maybe TRBD1 (6 bases). Germline assignment: CDR1 MRHNA and CDR2 SNTAGT. The CDR3 runs to 16 residues. The V end lost 3 bases, the J end lost 0 bases, and 9 bases lay between the germline ends. The CDR3 protein is CASSEQGHSGANVLTF. The DNA for the CDR3 is TGTGCCAGCAGTGAGCAGGGGCACTCTGGGGCCAACGTCCTGACTTTC.